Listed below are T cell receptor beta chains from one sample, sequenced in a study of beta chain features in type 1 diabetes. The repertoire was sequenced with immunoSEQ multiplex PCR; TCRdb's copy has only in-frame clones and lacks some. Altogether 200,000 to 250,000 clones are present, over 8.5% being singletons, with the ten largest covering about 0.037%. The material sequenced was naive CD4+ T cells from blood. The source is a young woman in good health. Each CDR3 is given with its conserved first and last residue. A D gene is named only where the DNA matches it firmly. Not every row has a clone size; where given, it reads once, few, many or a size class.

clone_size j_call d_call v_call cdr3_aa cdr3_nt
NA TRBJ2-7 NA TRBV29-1 CSAGSSVIGGTSSYEQYF TGCAGCGCAGGCTCCTCGGTGATCGGCGGGACGAGCTCCTACGAGCAGTACTTC
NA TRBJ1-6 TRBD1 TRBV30 CAWRGQRRVNSPLHF TGTGCCTGGAGGGGACAGCGAAGAGTTAATTCACCCCTCCACTTT
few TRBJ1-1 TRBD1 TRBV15 CATSRGDRGVNTEAFF TGTGCCACCAGCAGAGGTGACAGGGGAGTGAACACTGAAGCTTTCTTT
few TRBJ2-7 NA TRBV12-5 CASGLEVGASEQYF TGTGCTAGTGGTTTGGAGGTAGGGGCCTCCGAGCAGTACTTC
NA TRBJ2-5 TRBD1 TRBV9 CASSLGQGGETQYF TGTGCCAGCAGCTTAGGACAGGGTGGAGAGACCCAGTACTTC
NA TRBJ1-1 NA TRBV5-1 CASSDPGGGGGTEAFF TGCGCCAGCAGCGACCCCGGGGGGGGAGGTGGCACTGAAGCTTTCTTT
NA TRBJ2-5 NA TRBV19 CASSLGRQETQYF TGTGCCAGTAGTTTAGGTAGACAAGAGACCCAGTACTTC
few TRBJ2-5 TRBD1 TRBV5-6 CASSLGQGVRETQYF TGTGCCAGCAGCCTTGGACAGGGAGTTCGAGAGACCCAGTACTTC
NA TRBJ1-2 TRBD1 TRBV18 CASSPRTGGKIHGYTF TGTGCCAGCTCACCTAGGACAGGGGGCAAAATCCATGGCTACACCTTC
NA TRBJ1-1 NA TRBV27 CASSVHRNTEAFF TGTGCCAGCAGCGTCCACAGGAACACTGAAGCTTTCTTT
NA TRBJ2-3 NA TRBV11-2 CASSLEQGGADTQYF TGTGCCAGCAGCTTAGAGCAGGGTGGTGCAGATACGCAGTATTTT
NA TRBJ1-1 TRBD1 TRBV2 CASTLQPTGVNTEAFF TGTGCCAGCACCTTACAACCGACAGGGGTGAACACTGAAGCTTTCTTT
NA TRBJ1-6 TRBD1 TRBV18 CASSPTGTGIGSPLHF TGTGCCAGCTCACCAACCGGGACAGGGATAGGTTCACCCCTCCACTTT
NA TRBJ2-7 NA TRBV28 CASSLKTAFPYEQYF TGTGCCAGCAGTTTAAAGACTGCCTTTCCCTACGAGCAGTACTTC
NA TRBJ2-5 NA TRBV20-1 CSVRGGETQYF TGCAGTGTAAGGGGAGGCGAGACCCAGTACTTC
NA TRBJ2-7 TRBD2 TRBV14 CASSQAPPTPAGGSYEQYF TGTGCCAGCAGCCAAGCCCCTCCAACCCCAGCGGGAGGCTCCTACGAGCAGTACTTC
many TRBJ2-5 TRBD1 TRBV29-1 CSVRTGTETQYF TGCAGCGTCCGGACAGGGACGGAGACCCAGTACTTC
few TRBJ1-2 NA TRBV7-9 CASSTTVLNYGYTF TGTGCCAGCAGCACCACGGTCCTTAACTATGGCTACACCTTC
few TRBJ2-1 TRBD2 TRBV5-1 CASSSTSGSYNEQFF TGCGCCAGCAGCTCAACTAGCGGCTCCTACAATGAGCAGTTCTTC